The rows below give T cell receptor beta chains drawn from one sample of a study of blood T cell repertoires in COVID-19. The table came from immunoSEQ multiplex PCR; TCRdb's copy has only in-frame clones and leaves some out. The repertoire holds 300,000 to 450,000 clones, less than 85% seen once, with roughly 3.9% in the top ten. Specimen: peripheral blood. Receptor source: a young woman with acute or convalescent COVID-19. Both conserved end residues are part of each CDR3. D genes are given only for firm matches. Size is stated for part of the rows, as once, few or many counts, or as a class when the clone is expanded.

V: TRBV4-1
D: NA
size: few
J: TRBJ2-7
CDR3: CASSMDSASSYEQYF
DNA: TGCGCCAGCAGTATGGACAGCGCTAGCTCCTACGAGCAGTACTTC

V: TRBV5-6
D: NA
size: NA
J: TRBJ1-6
CDR3: CASSLGQDNSPLHF
DNA: TGTGCCAGCAGCTTGGGGCAGGATAATTCACCCCTCCACTTT

V: TRBV3-1/TRBV3-2
D: NA
size: NA
J: TRBJ1-5
CDR3: CASSQDTGYQPQHF
DNA: TGTGCCAGCAGCCAAGATACCGGGTATCAGCCCCAGCATTTT

V: TRBV7-9
D: NA
size: few
J: TRBJ1-5
CDR3: CASSLEGYQPQHF
DNA: TGTGCCAGCAGCTTAGAGGGGTATCAGCCCCAGCATTTT

V: TRBV11-2
D: TRBD2
size: NA
J: TRBJ2-7
CDR3: CASSLDSASGSQYEQYF
DNA: TGTGCCAGCAGCTTAGATAGCGCTAGCGGGAGTCAGTACGAGCAGTACTTC

V: TRBV9
D: TRBD1
size: once
J: TRBJ1-1
CDR3: CASSVETGGANTEAFF
DNA: TGTGCCAGCAGCGTAGAAACAGGGGGCGCGAACACTGAAGCTTTCTTT

V: TRBV27
D: TRBD1
size: NA
J: TRBJ1-4
CDR3: CASSFKWDSGLFF
DNA: TGTGCCAGCAGTTTTAAATGGGACAGCGGCCTGTTTTTT

V: TRBV7-8
D: NA
size: NA
J: TRBJ2-3
CDR3: CASSPRASYTDTQYF
DNA: TGTGCCAGCAGCCCAAGGGCTAGCTACACAGATACGCAGTATTTT

V: TRBV2
D: TRBD2
size: many
J: TRBJ2-3
CDR3: CASALGAGGPADTQYF
DNA: TGTGCCAGCGCCCTGGGAGCGGGAGGTCCGGCAGATACGCAGTATTTT

V: TRBV5-1
D: NA
size: NA
J: TRBJ2-5
CDR3: CASSLGGSGETQYF
DNA: TGCGCCAGCAGCTTGGGTGGGTCGGGAGAGACCCAGTACTTC

V: TRBV5-1
D: NA
size: NA
J: TRBJ1-1
CDR3: CASSLSSGGSTEAFF
DNA: TGCGCCAGCAGCTTGTCGTCAGGAGGGTCCACTGAAGCTTTCTTT

V: TRBV7-8
D: NA
size: NA
J: TRBJ1-4
CDR3: CASSLGGPLSNEKLFF
DNA: TGTGCCAGCAGCTTAGGAGGTCCACTATCCAACGAAAAACTGTTTTTT

V: TRBV7-6
D: NA
size: NA
J: TRBJ2-6
CDR3: CASSPRSGNLGTGANVLTF
DNA: TGTGCCAGCAGCCCCCGGTCCGGGAACTTAGGGACTGGGGCCAACGTCCTGACTTTC

V: TRBV19
D: NA
size: NA
J: TRBJ1-2
CDR3: CASSIRGQNDGYTF
DNA: TGTGCCAGTAGTATAAGAGGACAGAATGATGGCTACACCTTC

V: TRBV6-2/TRBV6-3
D: NA
size: NA
J: TRBJ2-3
CDR3: CASSYYAGGTDTQYF
DNA: TGTGCCAGCAGTTACTATGCAGGGGGCACAGATACGCAGTATTTT

V: TRBV28
D: NA
size: NA
J: TRBJ1-3
CDR3: CASRSAGGRFGNTIYF
DNA: TGTGCCAGCAGATCGGCGGGGGGTAGGTTCGGAAACACCATATATTTT

V: TRBV9
D: TRBD1
size: NA
J: TRBJ2-7
CDR3: CASSVEGATFYEQYF
DNA: TGTGCCAGCAGCGTAGAGGGGGCCACCTTCTACGAGCAGTACTTC

V: TRBV4-1
D: TRBD1
size: NA
J: TRBJ2-3
CDR3: CASSQRQGDTDTQYF
DNA: TGCGCCAGCAGCCAACGACAGGGCGACACAGATACGCAGTATTTT

V: TRBV19
D: NA
size: NA
J: TRBJ1-2
CDR3: CASSILRTEPVYGYTF
DNA: TGTGCCAGTAGTATACTAAGGACAGAGCCGGTCTATGGCTACACCTTC

V: TRBV3-1/TRBV3-2
D: NA
size: NA
J: TRBJ1-1
CDR3: CASSQDLEQTNTEAFF
DNA: TGTGCCAGCAGCCAAGATCTCGAACAAACGAACACTGAAGCTTTCTTT

V: TRBV30
D: TRBD2
size: NA
J: TRBJ2-4
CDR3: CAWSGQLGSGGNIQYF
DNA: TGTGCCTGGAGTGGCCAACTAGGAAGCGGGGGAAACATTCAGTACTTC

V: TRBV9
D: NA
size: NA
J: TRBJ1-1
CDR3: CASSVVERTEAFF
DNA: TGTGCCAGCAGCGTAGTCGAGAGGACTGAAGCTTTCTTT

V: TRBV4-2
D: NA
size: NA
J: TRBJ2-5
CDR3: CASSQISGGEETQYF
DNA: TGTGCCAGCAGCCAAATATCGGGGGGCGAAGAGACCCAGTACTTC

V: TRBV3-1/TRBV3-2
D: NA
size: NA
J: TRBJ1-1
CDR3: CASSPREYRVGTEAFF
DNA: TGTGCCAGCAGCCCACGCGAATACAGGGTAGGGACTGAAGCTTTCTTT

V: TRBV5-1
D: NA
size: few
J: TRBJ1-5
CDR3: CASSSGDYGQPQHF
DNA: TGCGCCAGCAGCTCGGGGGACTACGGTCAGCCCCAGCATTTT

V: TRBV5-5
D: TRBD1
size: NA
J: TRBJ2-7
CDR3: CASSLVAGGAYEQYF
DNA: TGTGCCAGCAGCTTGGTGGCAGGGGGTGCCTACGAGCAGTACTTC

V: TRBV20-1
D: NA
size: NA
J: TRBJ2-7
CDR3: CSASRGGEQYF
DNA: TGCAGTGCTAGCAGGGGCGGCGAGCAGTACTTC

V: TRBV5-1
D: TRBD2
size: NA
J: TRBJ2-7
CDR3: CASSFGLAGPYEQYF
DNA: TGCGCCAGCAGCTTTGGACTAGCGGGCCCATACGAGCAGTACTTC

V: TRBV14
D: NA
size: NA
J: TRBJ2-3
CDR3: CASSPGDSSGDTQYF
DNA: TGTGCCAGCAGCCCAGGGGATTCCTCGGGTGATACGCAGTATTTT

V: TRBV9
D: TRBD1
size: NA
J: TRBJ1-2
CDR3: CASSPGGTGDGYTF
DNA: TGTGCCAGCAGCCCCGGCGGGACAGGGGATGGCTACACCTTC

V: TRBV28
D: NA
size: NA
J: TRBJ2-1
CDR3: CASGEYNEQFF
DNA: TGTGCCAGCGGGGAGTACAATGAGCAGTTCTTC

V: TRBV9
D: TRBD1
size: NA
J: TRBJ2-3
CDR3: CASSAGPGQRSYTQYF
DNA: TGTGCCAGCAGCGCCGGGCCGGGACAGCGCTCCTATACGCAGTATTTT

V: TRBV14
D: TRBD2
size: NA
J: TRBJ2-1
CDR3: CASRPLAGSSEQFF
DNA: TGTGCCAGCCGACCTCTAGCGGGGTCGAGTGAGCAGTTCTTC

V: TRBV10-3
D: TRBD1
size: few
J: TRBJ1-5
CDR3: CAISRDRGNQPQHF
DNA: TGTGCCATCAGCCGGGACAGGGGGAATCAGCCCCAGCATTTT

V: TRBV28
D: TRBD1
size: NA
J: TRBJ1-2
CDR3: CASSPAAGQGNYGYTF
DNA: TGTGCCAGCAGTCCAGCGGCGGGACAGGGTAACTATGGCTACACCTTC

V: TRBV18
D: TRBD1
size: NA
J: TRBJ1-5
CDR3: CASSLDRVGNQPQHF
DNA: TGTGCCAGCTCCCTCGACAGGGTGGGCAATCAGCCCCAGCATTTT

V: TRBV23-1
D: TRBD1
size: NA
J: TRBJ1-2
CDR3: CASSRAPTGLAYGYTF
DNA: TGCGCCAGCAGTCGAGCACCGACAGGGCTGGCCTATGGCTACACCTTC

V: TRBV28
D: TRBD2
size: NA
J: TRBJ2-1
CDR3: CASSDLLAGGNEQFF
DNA: TGTGCCAGCAGCGATCTACTAGCGGGGGGGAATGAGCAGTTCTTC

V: TRBV28
D: NA
size: NA
J: TRBJ2-5
CDR3: CATEVQGGETQYF
DNA: TGTGCCACCGAGGTCCAAGGTGGGGAGACCCAGTACTTC

V: TRBV19
D: TRBD1
size: NA
J: TRBJ1-1
CDR3: CAIRDRLEAFF
DNA: TGTGCCATCCGGGACAGGCTTGAAGCTTTCTTT

V: TRBV11-2
D: TRBD2
size: many
J: TRBJ2-7
CDR3: CASSLESLAGYYEQYF
DNA: TGTGCCAGCAGCTTAGAGTCCCTAGCGGGATATTACGAGCAGTACTTC

V: TRBV15
D: NA
size: NA
J: TRBJ1-1
CDR3: CATSRGAREIEAFF
DNA: TGTGCCACCAGCAGGGGGGCCCGTGAAATTGAAGCTTTCTTT

V: TRBV5-1
D: TRBD2
size: NA
J: TRBJ2-3
CDR3: CASSLRGLAGGDTQYF
DNA: TGCGCCAGCAGCTTACGGGGACTAGCGGGAGGGGATACGCAGTATTTT

V: TRBV9
D: NA
size: NA
J: TRBJ1-1
CDR3: CASTPRGNTEAFF
DNA: TGTGCCAGCACCCCCAGGGGTAACACTGAAGCTTTCTTT

V: TRBV11-2
D: TRBD1
size: NA
J: TRBJ1-2
CDR3: CASSLTGGIGYTF
DNA: TGTGCCAGCAGCTTAACAGGGGGCATTGGCTACACCTTC

V: TRBV5-1
D: NA
size: NA
J: TRBJ2-3
CDR3: CASSLAQGRDTQYF
DNA: TGCGCCAGCAGCTTGGCTCAGGGCCGAGATACGCAGTATTTT